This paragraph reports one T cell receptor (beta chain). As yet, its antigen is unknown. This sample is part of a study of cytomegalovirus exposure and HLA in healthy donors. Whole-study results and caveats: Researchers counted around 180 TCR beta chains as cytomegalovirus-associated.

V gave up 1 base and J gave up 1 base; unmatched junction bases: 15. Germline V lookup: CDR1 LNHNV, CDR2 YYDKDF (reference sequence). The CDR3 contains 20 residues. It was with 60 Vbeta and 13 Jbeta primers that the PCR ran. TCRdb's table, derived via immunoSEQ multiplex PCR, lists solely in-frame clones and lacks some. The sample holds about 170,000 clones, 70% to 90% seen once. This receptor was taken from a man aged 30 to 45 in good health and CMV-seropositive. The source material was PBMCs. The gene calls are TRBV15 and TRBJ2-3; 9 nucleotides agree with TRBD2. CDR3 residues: CATSRVRGLAGTPGTDTQYF. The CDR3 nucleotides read TGTGCCACCAGCAGAGTAAGGGGGCTAGCGGGAACGCCAGGCACAGATACGCAGTATTTT.